One sample yielded the 26 T cell receptor beta chains listed below, sequenced in a study of regulatory T cells in long-lasting Graves disease. Time point reported: newly diagnosed GD, antithyroid drugs for less than 3 months. The authors made the TCR library using RNA they extracted from PBMCs. For TCR beta, libraries came from iRepertoire HTBI primers and Arm-PCR of CDR3 regions. TCRdb called the multiplex PCR reads again in MiXCR, with one record for every CDR3 protein. The sample yields a few hundred thousand distinct CDR3 sequences, roughly 14% seen once. The same data also went into a second study, on T cells in Graves' hyperthyroidism and ophthalmopathy.

Sample: peripheral blood mononuclear cells (PBMCs), taken at new diagnosis, from a patient treated with antithyroid drugs. These receptors came from a man under 40 with Graves disease.

This clonotype was picked up a small number of times. V gene TRBV29-1 combines with J gene TRBJ2-7; perhaps TRBD2 as D (6 bases). Germline V lookup: CDR1 SQVTM, CDR2 ANQGSEA. V shed 5 bases and J shed 3 bases, with 14 bases lying between them. The CDR3 spans 13 residues. The CDR3 region is CSVWRRGNYEQYF. In nucleotides, the CDR3 is TGCAGCGTTTGGCGGAGGGGAAACTACGAGCAGTACTTC.

The sample holds many counts of this clonotype. J is TRBJ1-1 and V is TRBV11-2; TRBD1 might be the D (6 bases). The germline V gene has CDR1 SGHAT and CDR2 FQNNGV. V lost 4 bases, J lost 5 bases, and 14 bases lay in between. This CDR3 contains 14 residues. Here the CDR3 DNA reads TGTGCCAGCAGCTACGGGGGGGGGGCGACTGAAGCTTTCTTT. Amino acids: CASSYGGGATEAFF.

This clonotype was counted at least ten times. The rearrangement joins TRBV11-3 to TRBJ2-5; maybe TRBD2 (6 bases). Germline V lookup: CDR1 SGHNT, CDR2 YENEEA. The CDR3 length is 15 residues. The V and J ends lost 1 base and 0 bases respectively, with 9 bases between them. The CDR3 loop is CASSLGGAYQETQYF. CDR3 coding DNA: TGTGCCAGCAGCTTAGGCGGGGCGTACCAAGAGACCCAGTACTTC.

This clonotype was detected a few times. The chain is built from TRBV15 and TRBJ2-7; 7 bases align to TRBD2. Looked up from germline, CDR1 is LNHNV and CDR2 is YYDKDF (reference sequence). J lost 6 bases, V lost 1 base, and 12 bases had no gene match. The CDR3 is 16 amino acids. DNA of the CDR3: TGTGCCACCAGCAGAGCCGGAGGCGGGAGAACGGGCGAGCAGTACTTC. Protein: CATSRAGGGRTGEQYF.

This clonotype was recorded many times. This chain connects TRBV29-1 to TRBJ2-1; 12 bases line up with TRBD2. The ends lost 0 bases at V and 9 bases at J; junction bases unmatched: 12. CDR1 is SQVTM, CDR2 ANQGSEA, per germline. This CDR3 has 17 residues. CDR3 sequence (DNA): TGCAGCGTTGAAGATCCTTGGCTAGCGGGAGGGACGGGTGAGCAGTTCTTC. Protein: CSVEDPWLAGGTGEQFF.

The sample holds a few counts of this clonotype. Given a much more abundant clone one base away, this may be a read error. This CDR3 fails to terminate in the conserved phenylalanine or tryptophan, so it likely reflects a read error. The chain has TRBV11-2 and TRBJ2-1; D is possibly TRBD2 (6 bases). The length of the CDR3 is 16 residues. Per the germline V gene, CDR1 is SGHAT and CDR2 is FQNNGV. The germline V and J ends were trimmed by 3 bases and 2 bases, with 14 bases remaining between them. CDR3 nucleotide sequence: TGTGCCAGCAGCTTCATAAGGGCGGGACCCTACAATGAGCAGTTCCTC. Protein sequence: CASSFIRAGPYNEQFL.

This clonotype was recorded many times. The V call is TRBV29-1, the J call TRBJ2-7; 7 nucleotides align to TRBD1. Trimming removed 3 bases from V and 5 bases from J; junction bases left unmatched: 7. The CDR3 contains 13 residues. Germline lookup yields CDR1 SQVTM and CDR2 ANQGSEA. CDR3 sequence (DNA): TGCAGCGTTGAGACAGGGTATGACGACGAGCAGTACTTC. It specifies CSVETGYDDEQYF.

The chain couples TRBV10-3 to TRBJ2-7; 11 bases are shared with TRBD2. CDR3 length equals 16 residues. Germline CDR1 and CDR2: ENHRY and SYGVKD. J gave up 2 bases and V 7 bases, and 10 bases lay outside the gene matches. The CDR3 sequence: CAITGSGRAQTYEQYF. As DNA, the CDR3 is TGTGCCATCACGGGTAGCGGGAGGGCCCAGACCTACGAGCAGTACTTC.

This clonotype appeared a few times. The rearrangement links TRBV10-1 to TRBJ2-7; 7 positions agree with TRBD1. Unmatched junction bases numbered 2, after V lost 3 bases and J lost 6 bases. The germline CDR1 and CDR2 sequences are WNHNN and SYGVQD (reference sequence). The CDR3 sequence is 12 residues long. CDR3: CASSEGQVEQYF. The CDR3 DNA reads TGCGCCAGCAGTGAAGGACAGGTCGAGCAGTACTTC.

Turning to this clonotype: A much larger clone lies one base from this, so it may be a read error. The CDR3 DNA reads as TGTGCCAGCAGCGGACGCCTAGTAGAGACCCAGTACTTC. It yields the protein CASSGRLVETQYF. This chain uses TRBV9 with TRBJ2-5; D uncertain. With 3 bases removed from V and 4 bases from J, the gap between germline ends came to 10 bases. CDR3 size: 13 residues. Germline assignment: CDR1 SGDLS and CDR2 YYNGEE.

This clonotype appeared a few times. This chain joins TRBV3-1 and TRBJ2-7; possible D gene TRBD2, 6 bases. V was cut by 3 bases and J by 4 bases, with 10 bases left in between. The CDR3 length is 13 residues. CDR1 LGHDT and CDR2 YNNKEL come from the germline V gene (reference sequence). The CDR3 DNA reads TGTGCCAGCAGCCATGGAGGGCCGTACGAGCAGTACTTC. This codes for CASSHGGPYEQYF.

At least ten counts were recorded for this clonotype. The chain carries TRBV15 and TRBJ2-7; 8 bases agree with TRBD1. This CDR3 is built from 13 residues. Germline CDR1 LNHNV, CDR2 YYDKDF (reference sequence). Unmatched junction bases numbered 1, after V lost 3 bases and J lost 3 bases. This CDR3 reads CATSRDRVYEQYF. The DNA for the CDR3 is TGTGCCACCAGCAGGGACAGGGTCTACGAGCAGTACTTC.

The V call is TRBV29-1, the J call TRBJ1-5; D remains ambiguous. Trimming pared 4 bases from V and 4 bases from J, leaving 17 bases between. This CDR3 has 15 residues. Germline assignment: CDR1 SQVTM and CDR2 ANQGSEA. The CDR3 nucleotides read TGCAGCGTTGCCGAGACTGGGGTTGGTAATCAGCCCCAGCATTTT. Translated: CSVAETGVGNQPQHF.

This clonotype was seen many times. CDR3 region: CASSFDRSNTGELFF. Written as DNA, the CDR3 is TGTGCCAGCAGCTTTGACAGGTCGAACACCGGGGAGCTGTTTTTT. The chain has TRBV2 and TRBJ2-2, with D possibly TRBD1 on 6 matching bases. Trimming took off 6 bases at V and 0 bases at J, with 11 bases between the two ends. Per the germline V gene, CDR1 is SNHLY and CDR2 is FYNNEI. This CDR3 comprises 15 residues. The whole variable domain, remainder taken from reference TRBV2 and TRBJ2-2, is EPEVTQTPSHQVTQMGQEVILRCVPISNHLYFYWYRQILGQKVEFLVSFYNNEISEKSEIFDDQFSVERPDGSNFTLKIRSTKLEDSAMYFCASSFDRSNTGELFFGEGSRLTVL.

The table lists this clonotype with a few counts. This chain links TRBV18 with TRBJ1-2; a weak D match, TRBD1 (5 bases). Germline V gene data show CDR1 as KGHSH and CDR2 as LQKENI. This CDR3 has 13 residues. V gave up 3 bases and J gave up 6 bases, with 11 bases separating them. CDR3 residues: CASSPQGFDGYTF. The CDR3 DNA reads as TGTGCCAGCTCACCCCAGGGATTCGATGGCTACACCTTC.

This clonotype was counted only a few times. This chain links TRBV14 with TRBJ2-3, with TRBD2 matching 8 bases. The CDR3 totals 16 residues. The germline gives CDR1 SGHDN, CDR2 FVKESK. The V segment lost 1 base and the J segment 2 bases; nucleotides outside the gene matches: 5. The CDR3: CASSQGAGAFTDTQYF. CDR3 coding DNA: TGTGCCAGCAGCCAAGGAGCGGGGGCTTTCACAGATACGCAGTATTTT.

This clonotype came up many times. V is TRBV5-1 and J is TRBJ1-2; 9 bases are shared with TRBD1. V was clipped by 4 bases and J by 1 base; unmatched bases: 5. Germline V gives CDR1 SGHRS, CDR2 YFSETQ. CDR3 length: 15 residues. This chain's CDR3 is CASSIGQGSNYGYTF. CDR3 in DNA: TGCGCCAGCAGCATCGGACAGGGGAGTAACTATGGCTACACCTTC.

This clonotype was seen only a few times. The chain employs TRBV10-3 and TRBJ1-1; D ambiguous. In germline, CDR1 is ENHRY, CDR2 SYGVKD. This CDR3 has 14 residues. V gave up 0 bases and J gave up 5 bases, with 10 bases separating them. The CDR3 nucleotides are TGTGCCATCAGTGAGTCCGACCCGGGTACTGAAGCTTTCTTT. This encodes CAISESDPGTEAFF.

There are a few counts of this clonotype. This chain connects TRBV28 to TRBJ2-5, with 7 nucleotides matching TRBD1. Germline CDR1 reads MDHEN; CDR2 reads SYDVKM. V lost 6 bases, J lost 1 base, and 8 bases stayed unmatched. This CDR3 has 15 amino acids. CDR3 in amino acids: CASRLMTGLQETQYF. Here the CDR3 DNA reads TGTGCCAGCAGACTAATGACAGGGCTCCAAGAGACCCAGTACTTC. Complete variable domain (other parts from reference TRBV28 and TRBJ2-5): DVKVTQSSRYLVKRTGEKVFLECVQDMDHENMFWYRQDPGLGLRLIYFSYDVKMKEKGDIPEGYSVSREKKERFSLILESASTNQTSMYLCASRLMTGLQETQYFGPGTRLLVL.

This clonotype was picked up many times. This chain uses TRBV7-6 with TRBJ2-1; 7 bases fit TRBD1. The CDR3 runs to 14 residues. Germline V CDR1 and CDR2: SGHVS, FNYEAQ. V shed 5 bases and J 8 bases; nucleotides not matched to a gene: 9. The CDR3 DNA follows: TGTGCCAGCAGCAAACAGGGACAGCTCCATGAGCAGTTCTTC. Translating gives CASSKQGQLHEQFF.

The table lists this clonotype with many counts. The chain combines TRBV29-1 with TRBJ2-7; D may be TRBD1 (5 bases). The CDR3 extends over 13 amino acids. The germline V gene encodes CDR1 SQVTM and CDR2 ANQGSEA. Trimming cost V 3 bases and J 4 bases, with 13 bases left between them. CDR3 sequence reads: CSVESMDKYEQYF. Written as DNA, the CDR3 is TGCAGCGTTGAGTCTATGGACAAGTACGAGCAGTACTTC.

This clonotype was observed many times. This chain connects TRBV3-1 to TRBJ2-1; 9 positions match TRBD1. CDR1 and CDR2 from the germline V gene are LGHDT and YNNKEL (reference sequence). The CDR3 is 14 amino acids. V dropped 4 bases and J dropped 5; count of bases not matched to a gene: 3. CDR3 in amino acids: CASSLGTGNNEQFF. CDR3 DNA: TGTGCCAGCAGCCTCGGGACAGGGAACAATGAGCAGTTCTTC.

The chain joins TRBV7-2 to TRBJ2-4, with 12 positions matching TRBD2. CDR1 is SGHTA and CDR2 is FQGNSA in the germline V gene. The V segment lost 2 bases and the J segment 5 bases; nucleotides outside the gene matches: 4. There are 16 residues in the CDR3. The CDR3 sequence is CASSLRLAGVENIQYF. CDR3 coding DNA: TGTGCCAGCAGCTTAAGACTAGCGGGAGTGGAAAACATTCAGTACTTC.

This clonotype was counted only a few times. The rearrangement uses TRBV4-1 and TRBJ2-1; TRBD2 aligns across 10 bases. Trimming cost V 2 bases and J 8 bases; bases outside gene matches: 15. The CDR3 loop spans 18 amino acids. From germline, CDR1 is MGHRA and CDR2 YSYEKL. The CDR3 DNA is TGCGCCAGCAGCCAATCACCGAGCCCCAGCGGGAGGGTCTATGAGCAGTTCTTC. Translated, it gives CASSQSPSPSGRVYEQFF.

Only a few counts were recorded for this clonotype. CDR3 loop: CASARKAATANTGELFF. Here the CDR3 DNA reads TGTGCCAGTGCCCGCAAAGCGGCTACCGCGAACACCGGGGAGCTGTTTTTT. The chain combines TRBV19 with TRBJ2-2, with a tentative D call TRBD2 (5 bases). Germline-derived CDR1 and CDR2 are LNHDA and SQIVND (reference sequence). CDR3 length: 17 residues. The ends were cut back, 8 bases at V and 0 bases at J, with 19 bases in the middle.

In its sample, this clonotype was seen a few times. The rearrangement links TRBV24-1 to TRBJ2-2; D possibly corresponds to TRBD2 (6 bases). CDR1 and CDR2 from the germline V gene are KGHDR and SFDVKD. Trimming cost V 9 bases and J 1 base, with 14 bases left between them. The CDR3 sequence is 15 residues long. CDR3 DNA: TGTGCCACCCAGGCGGGGTTCTTGAACACCGGGGAGCTGTTTTTT. This sequence encodes CATQAGFLNTGELFF.